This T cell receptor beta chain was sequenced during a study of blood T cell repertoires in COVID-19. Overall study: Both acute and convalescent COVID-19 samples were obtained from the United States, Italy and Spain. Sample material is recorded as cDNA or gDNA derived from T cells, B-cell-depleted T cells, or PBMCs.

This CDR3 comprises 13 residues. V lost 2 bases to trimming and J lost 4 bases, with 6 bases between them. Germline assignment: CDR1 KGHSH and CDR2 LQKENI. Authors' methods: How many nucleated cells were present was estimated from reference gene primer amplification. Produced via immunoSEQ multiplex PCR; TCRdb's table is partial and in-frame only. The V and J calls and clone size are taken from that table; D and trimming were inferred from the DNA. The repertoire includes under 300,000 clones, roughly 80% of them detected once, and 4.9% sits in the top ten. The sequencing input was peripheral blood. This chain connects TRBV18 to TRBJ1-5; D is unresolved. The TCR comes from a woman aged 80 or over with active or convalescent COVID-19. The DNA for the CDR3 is TGTGCCAGCTCACCAACTCGGAATCAGCCCCAGCATTTT. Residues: CASSPTRNQPQHF.